This TCR beta chain originates from a study of blood T cells in healthy people across ages. Using a J-beta primer mix together with a sample-barcoded 5' primer, a second PCR was run for roughly 6 to 11 cycles. TCRdb re-called the 5' RACE reads through MiXCR, storing one row per CDR3 protein. In the table there are 1.8 million or so distinct CDR3 sequences, roughly two fifths of which are singletons. The CDR3 contains 16 residues. V lost 0 bases to trimming and J lost 3 bases; unmatched junction nucleotides: 9. The V gene's germline CDR1 is SGHRS and CDR2 YFSETQ. Samples each yielded at least 5 micrograms of total RNA.

The sample was blood. The receptor's source is a human donor in good health. V gene TRBV5-1 combines with J gene TRBJ2-7; 7 nucleotides agree with TRBD1. The CDR3 bases are TGCGCCAGCAGCTTGGCCACAGGACAGGTCATCTACGAGCAGTACTTC. It is translated as CASSLATGQVIYEQYF.